This TCR beta chain was captured by sequencing in a study of OX40 agonist ivuxolimab in advanced cancers. Study background: Patients took ivuxolimab, an agonistic anti-OX40 (CD134) antibody. Age averaged around 60 years (range 23 to 79), and approximately 80% were male. Partial responses were observed in three patients, of whom one had hepatocellular carcinoma and two had cutaneous melanoma. Study outcomes and limitations: Averaged across samples, CD8+ T cells carried more expanded clones than CD4+ did.

The CDR3 spans 15 residues. The V end was cut by 2 bases, the J end by 1 base, with 11 bases between. Per the germline V gene, CDR1 is KGHSY and CDR2 is FQNENV. Worth noting for this clone: Its antigen is not identified.

TCRdb keeps only in-frame clones here, not all; method: immunoSEQ multiplex PCR. The profile shows about 50,000 clones, more than 70% of them singletons. The source of this sequence is an adult with an advanced solid tumor such as melanoma, head and neck, liver or kidney cancer. V and J are TRBV16 and TRBJ1-1; D is uncertain. The sequences come from CD4+ or CD8+ T cells sorted from blood, collected in a trial of the OX40 agonist ivuxolimab. CDR3 coding DNA: TGTGCCAGCAGCCAACCAGCCGAGGGGAACACTGAAGCTTTCTTT. This sequence encodes CASSQPAEGNTEAFF.